This T cell receptor (beta chain) was found in a study of blood T cell repertoires in COVID-19. Here immunoSEQ multiplex PCR was the method, and the copy in TCRdb shows in-frame clones only, minus some. The sample lists under 350,000 clones, about 89% occurring once. Recovery meant two consecutive negative NP/OP PCR tests, professional clearance, or resolved symptoms. CDR1 SNHLY and CDR2 FYNNEI come from the germline V gene. The CDR3 runs to 13 residues. Concerning this clone: The junction and the germline gene differ at one end; a read error may be behind it.

This rearrangement joins TRBV2 to TRBJ1-2, with TRBD1 identical over 7 bases. The source of this sequence is a middle-aged woman who had recovered from COVID-19. Sequencing used PBMCs or T cells enriched from blood (not recorded which). The CDR3 is CASSQDHGQAIAF. The CDR3 DNA reads as TGTGCCAGCTCGCAAGATCATGGACAGGCGATCGCCTTC.